Shown below are 18 T cell receptor beta chains from a single sample sequenced in a study of beta chain features in type 1 diabetes. Every bit of the isolated RNA underwent reverse transcription, so sequencing read expressed TCRB transcripts. Using immunoSEQ multiplex PCR, the repertoire was profiled, and TCRdb retains in-frame clones only, with some absent. The profile shows a few hundred thousand clones, roughly 16% of them singletons. These receptors' antigens are unknown. Overall study findings and caveats: Moderate yet significant TCRB CDR3 shortening was seen in Type 1 diabetes patients in all four CD4+ subsets.

Source material: naive CD4+ T cells from blood. The receptors come from a man between 25 and 39 years old with type 1 diabetes.

At least ten counts were recorded for this clone. The genes are TRBV29-1 and TRBJ2-5; D is unresolved. CDR1 and CDR2 from the germline V gene are SQVTM and ANQGSEA. Trimming removed 3 bases from V and 2 bases from J, with 10 bases in between. The CDR3 is made up of 13 amino acids. The CDR3 here is CSVDVGIQETQYF. DNA for the CDR3: TGCAGCGTTGATGTGGGGATTCAAGAGACCCAGTACTTC.

The chain is built from TRBV6-5 and TRBJ2-1; the match to TRBD1 covers 7 bases. The CDR3 spans 15 residues. V shed 5 bases, J shed 9 bases, and the junction held 13 bases outside the gene matches. The germline CDR1 and CDR2 sequences are MNHEY and SVGAGI. The CDR3 spells CASSTGESYNAEQFF. CDR3 nucleotides: TGTGCCAGCAGTACAGGGGAAAGCTACAATGCTGAGCAGTTCTTC.

The chain uses TRBV5-4 and TRBJ1-2; 8 positions match TRBD1. The CDR3 has 16 amino acids. The germline gives CDR1 SGHNT, CDR2 YYREEE (reference sequence). Unmatched junction bases numbered 8, after V lost 3 bases and J lost 1 base. The CDR3 loop is CASSSGGTGLNYGYTF. CDR3 in DNA: TGTGCCAGCAGCTCCGGGGGGACAGGCCTTAACTATGGCTACACCTTC. The full variable domain, completed using reference TRBV5-4 and TRBJ1-2, is ETGVTQSPTHLIKTRGQQVTLRCSSQSGHNTVSWYQQALGQGPQFIFQYYREEENGRGNFPPRFSGLQFPNYSSELNVNALELDDSALYLCASSSGGTGLNYGYTFGSGTRLTVV.

This chain joins TRBV5-1 and TRBJ2-6; TRBD1 matches 7 bases. The CDR3 loop spans 17 amino acids. From germline, CDR1 is SGHRS and CDR2 YFSETQ. Trimming cost V 2 bases and J 0 bases; bases outside gene matches: 5. The CDR3 DNA reads as TGCGCCAGCAGCTTCCAGGGACAGCCCTCTGGGGCCAACGTCCTGACTTTC. It translates to CASSFQGQPSGANVLTF. The whole variable domain, filled in from reference TRBV5-1 and TRBJ2-6, reads KAGVTQTPRYLIKTRGQQVTLSCSPISGHRSVSWYQQTPGQGLQFLFEYFSETQRNKGNFPGRFSGRQFSNSRSEMNVSTLELGDSALYLCASSFQGQPSGANVLTFGAGSRLTVL.

The chain recombines TRBV19 with TRBJ2-2; D not resolved. The CDR3 spans 13 residues. Germline V gene data show CDR1 as LNHDA and CDR2 as SQIVND (reference sequence). Trimming removed 0 bases from V and 6 bases from J, with 5 bases in between. CDR3 residues: CASSIDSSGELFF. The CDR3 DNA is TGTGCCAGTAGTATAGATAGCTCCGGGGAGCTGTTTTTT.

Remarks on this clone: The same CDR3 can be traced to other DNA sequences in this sample. This chain links TRBV30 with TRBJ2-3; no definite D call. The CDR3 runs to 12 residues. V dropped 0 bases and J dropped 6 bases, with 7 bases sitting between them. Germline V gene data show CDR1 as GTSNPN and CDR2 as SVGIG (reference sequence). This CDR3 reads CAWSVTGDTQYF. CDR3 DNA sequence: TGTGCCTGGAGTGTAACCGGGGATACGCAGTATTTT.

The V and J genes are TRBV5-1 and TRBJ2-3; 7 bases agree with TRBD2. Germline V CDR1 and CDR2: SGHRS, YFSETQ. CDR3 length: 11 amino acids. The DNA for the CDR3 is TGCGCTTCTGGCGGGGGAGATACGCAGTATTTT. Amino acids: CASGGGDTQYF.

This clone was found a few times. The chain's CDR3 is CASSVEGLAGEQYF. CDR3 DNA sequence: TGTGCCAGCAGCGTCGAAGGACTAGCGGGAGAACAGTACTTC. The chain uses TRBV7-6 and TRBJ2-7; TRBD2 matches 13 bases. Germline CDR1 is SGHVS and CDR2 is FNYEAQ. With 5 bases clipped from V and 10 bases from J, the junction kept 8 bases outside the gene matches. The CDR3 loop spans 14 amino acids.

The chain carries TRBV29-1 and TRBJ2-1; 7 bases align to TRBD2. CDR1 and CDR2 from the germline V gene are SQVTM and ANQGSEA. J lost 2 bases, V lost 7 bases, and 2 bases had no gene match. This CDR3 has 12 residues. CDR3 protein: CSGLATYNEQFF. The CDR3 nucleotides are TGCAGCGGACTAGCCACCTACAATGAGCAGTTCTTC.

This clone has a handful of counts. Here the CDR3 DNA reads TGTGCCAGCAGCCCGAAAGCGGGAGGGCCTTGCAATGAGCAGTTCTTC. It encodes CASSPKAGGPCNEQFF. The gene calls are TRBV21-1 and TRBJ2-1; the table's D call, TRBD2, has no DNA check behind it. TRBV21-1 is tagged as a pseudogene. The CDR3 spans 16 residues.

The sample holds one count of this clone. The chain has TRBV15 and TRBJ1-5; 7 bases are a match to TRBD1. With V trimmed by 1 base and J by 3 bases, 9 bases remained unmatched. The CDR3 loop spans 17 amino acids. The germline V gene encodes CDR1 LNHNV and CDR2 YYDKDF (reference sequence). CDR3 sequence reads: CATSRARDRSPNQPQHF. CDR3 coding DNA: TGTGCCACCAGCAGAGCGAGGGACAGAAGTCCCAATCAGCCCCAGCATTTT.

The rearrangement links TRBV5-1 to TRBJ2-1; D uncertain. Trimming took off 1 base at V and 5 bases at J, with 4 bases between the two ends. From germline, CDR1 is SGHRS and CDR2 YFSETQ. This CDR3 is 12 amino acids long. CDR3 DNA: TGCGCCAGCAGCTTGTTTGACAATGAGCAGTTCTTC. Protein sequence: CASSLFDNEQFF.

V gene TRBV28 combines with J gene TRBJ2-2; D is perhaps TRBD1 (6 bases). This CDR3 comprises 14 residues. Trimming left V 4 bases short and J 1 base short, with 7 bases between. Germline values: CDR1 MDHEN, CDR2 SYDVKM. The CDR3 loop reads CASSSGQNTGELFF. In nucleotides, the CDR3 is TGTGCCAGCAGTTCGGGACAGAACACCGGGGAGCTGTTTTTT. The full variable domain, rest sourced from reference TRBV28 and TRBJ2-2, is DVKVTQSSRYLVKRTGEKVFLECVQDMDHENMFWYRQDPGLGLRLIYFSYDVKMKEKGDIPEGYSVSREKKERFSLILESASTNQTSMYLCASSSGQNTGELFFGEGSRLTVL.

This clone came up once. The CDR3 nucleotides are TGTGCCAGTGCGGCCTTCGAGCAGTACTTC. It codes for CASAAFEQYF. This chain joins TRBV14 and TRBJ2-7; D remains ambiguous. With 9 bases removed from V and 6 bases from J, the gap between germline ends came to 9 bases. The CDR3 length is 10 residues. Germline CDR1 SGHDN, CDR2 FVKESK.

The chain carries TRBV4-2 and TRBJ2-3; 9 bases agree with TRBD2. Germline CDR1 LGHNA, CDR2 YNFKEQ. This CDR3 comprises 15 residues. Trimming cost V 7 bases and J 8 bases; bases outside gene matches: 13. CDR3 sequence reads: CASKGVYSGSGTQYF. In nucleotides, the CDR3 is TGTGCCAGCAAGGGGGTTTATAGCGGGAGTGGTACGCAGTATTTT.

There are a few counts of this clone. Within the sample, other DNA sequences also encode this same CDR3. The chain is built from TRBV9 and TRBJ2-5; D remains ambiguous. Germline CDR1 SGDLS, CDR2 YYNGEE. V lost 2 bases to trimming and J lost 1 base, with 9 bases between them. The CDR3 spans 14 residues. Here the CDR3 DNA reads TGTGCCAGCAGCGTCCGGGCCGGCCAAGAGACCCAGTACTTC. Protein product: CASSVRAGQETQYF. Full variable domain (rest looked up from reference TRBV9 and TRBJ2-5): DSGVTQTPKHLITATGQRVTLRCSPRSGDLSVYWYQQSLDQGLQFLIQYYNGEERAKGNILERFSAQQFPDLHSELNLSSLELGDSALYFCASSVRAGQETQYFGPGTRLLVL.

The chain uses TRBV29-1 and TRBJ1-1; no clear D. V lost 6 bases, J lost 1 base, and 15 bases lay in between. Per germline, CDR1 SQVTM and CDR2 ANQGSEA. CDR3 size: 14 residues. This CDR3 reads CSVQTGEANTEAFF. The CDR3 nucleotides are TGCAGCGTACAGACCGGGGAGGCGAACACTGAAGCTTTCTTT.

The gene calls are TRBV4-1 and TRBJ2-7; D unresolved. Trimming left V 0 bases short and J 3 bases short, with 6 bases between. The CDR3 contains 13 residues. The germline CDR1 and CDR2 sequences are MGHRA and YSYEKL. This CDR3 reads CASSQDSSYEQYF. CDR3 in DNA: TGCGCCAGCAGCCAAGATTCGAGCTACGAGCAGTACTTC.